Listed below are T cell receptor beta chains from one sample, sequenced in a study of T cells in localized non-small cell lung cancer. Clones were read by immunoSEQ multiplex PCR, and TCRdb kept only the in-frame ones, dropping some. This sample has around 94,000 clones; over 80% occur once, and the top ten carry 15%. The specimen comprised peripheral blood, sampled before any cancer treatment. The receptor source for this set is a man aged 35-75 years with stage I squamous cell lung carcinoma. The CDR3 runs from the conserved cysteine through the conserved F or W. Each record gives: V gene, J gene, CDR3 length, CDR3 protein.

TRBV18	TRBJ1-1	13	CASSPQLGTEAFF
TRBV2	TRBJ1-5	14	CASSEGGRDQPQHF
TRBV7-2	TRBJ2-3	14	CASSLEAGTDTQYF
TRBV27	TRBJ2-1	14	CASSRGGAGNEQFF
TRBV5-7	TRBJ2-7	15	CASSLVGTDDYEQYF
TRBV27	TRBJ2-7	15	CASSASGGAPYEQYF
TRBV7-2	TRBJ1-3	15	CASSLNTAGKSAIYF
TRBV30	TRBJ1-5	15	CAWSGRPNLIQPQHF
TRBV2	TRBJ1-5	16	CASSSLGGRSNQPQHF
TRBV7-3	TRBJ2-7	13	CASSLTLGPPQYF
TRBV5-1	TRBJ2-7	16	CASSSRGSSSSYEQYF
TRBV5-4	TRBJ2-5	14	CASSPAQTWETQYF
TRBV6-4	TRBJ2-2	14	CASSVLQGSGELFF
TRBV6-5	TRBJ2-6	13	CASTSPGANVLTF
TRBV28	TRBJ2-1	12	CASSWVNNEQFF
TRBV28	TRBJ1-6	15	CASIAGLNLNSPLHF
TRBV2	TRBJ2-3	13	CASMGTYTDTQYF
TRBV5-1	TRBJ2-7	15	CASSVLGQGAYEQYF
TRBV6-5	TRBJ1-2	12	CASTPGGIGYTF
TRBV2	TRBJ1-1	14	CASSLGRKNTEAFF
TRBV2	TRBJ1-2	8	CAIADYTF
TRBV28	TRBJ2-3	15	CASSLLDSPGDTQYF
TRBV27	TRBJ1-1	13	CAIRQGWNTEAFF
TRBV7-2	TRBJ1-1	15	CASSLITGLNAEAFF
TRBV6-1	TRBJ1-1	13	CAGSTGVNTEAFF
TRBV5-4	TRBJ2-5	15	CASSLGLAGRETQYF
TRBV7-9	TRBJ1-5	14	CASSLGDRNQPQHF